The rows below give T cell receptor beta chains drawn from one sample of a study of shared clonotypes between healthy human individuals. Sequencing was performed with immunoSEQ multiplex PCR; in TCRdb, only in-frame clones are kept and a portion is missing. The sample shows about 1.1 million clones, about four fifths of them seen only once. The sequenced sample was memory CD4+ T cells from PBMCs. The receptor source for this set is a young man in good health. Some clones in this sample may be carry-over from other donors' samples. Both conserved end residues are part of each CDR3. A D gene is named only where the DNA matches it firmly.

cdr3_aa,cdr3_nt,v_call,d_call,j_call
CASSQDTETQYF,TGCGCCAGCAGCCAAGATACGGAGACCCAGTACTTC,TRBV4-1,NA,TRBJ2-5
CASSPQGVNTEAFF,TGCGCCAGCAGCCCCCAGGGGGTGAACACTGAAGCTTTCTTT,TRBV5-1,TRBD1,TRBJ1-1
CASSLKGEQYF,TGCGCCAGCAGCTTGAAGGGCGAGCAGTACTTC,TRBV5-1,NA,TRBJ2-7
CASSLDGNYGYTF,TGCGCCAGCAGCCTGGACGGGAACTATGGCTACACCTTC,TRBV5-1,NA,TRBJ1-2
CASSQEASGRSGEQFF,TGTGCCAGCAGCCAAGAGGCTAGCGGGAGGTCGGGTGAGCAGTTCTTC,TRBV4-2,TRBD2,TRBJ2-1
CASSQGMRRGGEKLFF,TGCGCCAGCAGCCAAGGGATGAGGAGGGGCGGAGAAAAACTGTTTTTT,TRBV4-3,NA,TRBJ1-4
CASSGREGRGNTEAFF,TGTGCCAGTAGTGGCCGGGAGGGGCGCGGGAACACTGAAGCTTTCTTT,TRBV19,NA,TRBJ1-1
CASSEGGQETQYF,TGTGCCAGCAGTGAAGGGGGGCAAGAGACCCAGTACTTC,TRBV6-1,NA,TRBJ2-5
CASSPGTSGNNEQFF,TGTGCCAGCAGTCCCGGGACTAGCGGGAACAATGAGCAGTTCTTC,TRBV6-4,TRBD2,TRBJ2-1
CASRPPSGSNTGELFF,TGCGCCAGCAGACCGCCTAGCGGTTCGAACACCGGGGAGCTGTTTTTT,TRBV5-1,TRBD2,TRBJ2-2
CASSLDKLQETQYF,TGTGCCAGCAGCCTCGACAAGCTCCAAGAGACCCAGTACTTC,TRBV6-6,NA,TRBJ2-5
CASSEGRPYTGELFF,TGCGCCAGCAGTGAGGGACGCCCGTACACCGGGGAGCTGTTTTTT,TRBV10-1,NA,TRBJ2-2